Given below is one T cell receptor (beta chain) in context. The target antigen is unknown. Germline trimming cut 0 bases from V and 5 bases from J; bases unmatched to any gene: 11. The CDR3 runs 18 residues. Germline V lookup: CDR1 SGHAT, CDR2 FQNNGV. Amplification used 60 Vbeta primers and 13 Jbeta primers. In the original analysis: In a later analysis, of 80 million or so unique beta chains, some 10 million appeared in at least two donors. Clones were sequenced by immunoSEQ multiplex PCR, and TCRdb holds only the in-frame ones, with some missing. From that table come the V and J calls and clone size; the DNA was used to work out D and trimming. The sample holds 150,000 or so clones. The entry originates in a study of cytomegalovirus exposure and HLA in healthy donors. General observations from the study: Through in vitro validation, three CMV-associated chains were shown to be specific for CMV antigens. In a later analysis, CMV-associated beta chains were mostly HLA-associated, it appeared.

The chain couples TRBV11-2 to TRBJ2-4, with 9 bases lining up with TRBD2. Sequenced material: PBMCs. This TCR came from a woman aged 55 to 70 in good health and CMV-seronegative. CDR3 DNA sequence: TGTGCCAGCAGCTTAGATTGGCGGGGGGGCGGAAACGAAAACATTCAGTACTTC. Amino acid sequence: CASSLDWRGGGNENIQYF.